One sample yielded the 10 T cell receptor beta chains listed below, sequenced in a study of Graves' ophthalmopathy and Graves' hyperthyroidism. Investigators amplified TCR beta CDR3 regions from RNA transcripts. HTBI primers were employed in first-round RT-PCR, then a second-round multiplex PCR followed. Using its own MiXCR run on the multiplex PCR reads, TCRdb lists one record per CDR3 protein. The data show about 480,000 distinct CDR3 sequences, 13% to 15% seen once. Sequenced material: blood. These receptors were collected from a woman in her 30s with Graves' ophthalmopathy.

The chain combines TRBV12-3 or TRBV12-4 with TRBJ2-5; D unresolved. The CDR3 loop spans 12 amino acids. V gave up 1 base and J gave up 10 bases, with 10 bases separating them. The CDR3 loop is CASSLGRISQYF. The CDR3 bases are TGTGCCAGCAGTTTAGGCCGAATAAGCCAGTACTTC.

This clonotype was recorded at least ten times. The chain uses TRBV9 and TRBJ1-6, with TRBD1 as a possible D gene (5 bases). Germline-derived CDR1 and CDR2 are SGDLS and YYNGEE. The CDR3 extends over 15 amino acids. Trimming left V 4 bases short and J 7 bases short, with 15 bases between. The CDR3 sequence: CASSLDPTGNSPLHF. The DNA for the CDR3 is TGTGCCAGCAGCCTGGACCCAACAGGAAATTCACCCCTCCACTTT. The full variable domain, rest sourced from reference TRBV9 and TRBJ1-6, is DSGVTQTPKHLITATGQRVTLRCSPRSGDLSVYWYQQSLDQGLQFLIQYYNGEERAKGNILERFSAQQFPDLHSELNLSSLELGDSALYFCASSLDPTGNSPLHFGNGTRLTVT.

This clonotype came up many times. The rearrangement uses TRBV19 and TRBJ2-2; 8 nucleotides agree with TRBD1. After removal of 6 bases from V and 9 bases from J, the junction contained 6 bases not matched to a gene. The CDR3 runs to 13 residues. CDR1 and CDR2 (germline): LNHDA, SQIVND (reference sequence). The CDR3: CASRLTGVRELFF. CDR3 DNA sequence: TGTGCCAGTAGGCTGACAGGGGTCAGGGAGCTGTTTTTT.

Many counts were recorded for this clonotype. The genes are TRBV6-6 and TRBJ2-7; tentative D call: TRBD2 (5 bases). The CDR3 extends over 20 amino acids. Per germline, CDR1 MNHNY and CDR2 SVGAGI (reference sequence). V lost 3 bases, J lost 0 bases, and 27 bases lay in between. The CDR3: CASSYAPAPSGVRGSYEQYF. The DNA for the CDR3 is TGTGCCAGCAGTTATGCCCCAGCTCCATCCGGGGTCCGGGGCTCCTACGAGCAGTACTTC.

This clonotype showed up many times. The rearrangement links TRBV20-1 to TRBJ1-1; D uncertain. The V gene's germline CDR1 is DFQATT and CDR2 SNEGSKA (reference sequence). The V end lost 5 bases, the J end lost 0 bases, and 4 bases lay between the germline ends. CDR3 size: 11 residues. The CDR3 nucleotides are TGCAGTGCTCGCATGAACACTGAAGCTTTCTTT. This codes for CSARMNTEAFF.

The chain carries TRBV6-1 and TRBJ2-7, with 12 nucleotides matching TRBD1. Germline CDR1 MNHNS, CDR2 SASEGT. The CDR3 has 15 residues. The trim removed 4 bases at V and 5 bases at J, leaving 6 bases unmatched. The CDR3 DNA is TGTGCCAGCAGTGGGTGGGACAGGGGGCTCAACGAGCAGTACTTC. Its protein product is CASSGWDRGLNEQYF.

The V and J genes are TRBV3-1 and TRBJ2-2; D is unresolved. Germline V gene sequence: CDR1 LGHDT, CDR2 YNNKEL (reference sequence). The CDR3 has 14 amino acids. Trimming took off 4 bases at V and 5 bases at J, with 11 bases between the two ends. CDR3 sequence (DNA): TGTGCCAGCAGCCTCCCCAGAAAAACCGGGGAGCTGTTTTTT. Translation gives CASSLPRKTGELFF.

This clonotype has ten or more counts. The V and J genes are TRBV20-1 and TRBJ1-2, with TRBD1 matching 7 bases. V shed 3 bases and J 6 bases; nucleotides not matched to a gene: 10. The CDR3 is made up of 14 amino acids. Per the germline V gene, CDR1 is DFQATT and CDR2 is SNEGSKA (reference sequence). The CDR3 spells CSARERGRFDGYTF. CDR3 DNA sequence: TGCAGTGCTAGGGAGAGGGGGCGATTTGATGGCTACACCTTC.

The CDR3 bases are TGTGCCAGCAGCGGACACAGCACCGGGGAGCTGTTTTTT. As protein: CASSGHSTGELFF. The J gene is TRBJ2-2, the V gene TRBV7-9, with D tentatively TRBD1 (5 bases). The CDR3 has 13 amino acids. Germline assignment: CDR1 SEHNR and CDR2 FQNEAQ (reference sequence). Deletions cut 5 bases from V and 4 bases from J, with 8 bases between.

The J gene is TRBJ1-6, the V gene TRBV5-1, with D tentatively TRBD1 (6 bases). Germline CDR1 is SGHRS and CDR2 is YFSETQ. CDR3 size: 16 residues. Trimming shortened V by 4 bases and J by 8 bases, and 19 bases separated the two germline ends. CDR3 DNA: TGCGCCAGCAGCGATACCCGGACAGTAGAGGATTCACCCCTCCACTTT. Its protein is CASSDTRTVEDSPLHF. The complete variable domain, with remaining parts taken from reference TRBV5-1 and TRBJ1-6, reads KAGVTQTPRYLIKTRGQQVTLSCSPISGHRSVSWYQQTPGQGLQFLFEYFSETQRNKGNFPGRFSGRQFSNSRSEMNVSTLELGDSALYLCASSDTRTVEDSPLHFGNGTRLTVT.